These T cell receptor beta chains were read from a single sample in a study of blood T cell repertoires in COVID-19. Sequenced by immunoSEQ multiplex PCR; TCRdb stores in-frame clones only, minus some. The data hold around 200,000 clones, with roughly 85% observed a single time. Sequencing input: peripheral blood. The source of these receptors is a woman aged 80 or over with acute or convalescent COVID-19. The CDR3 runs from the conserved cysteine through the conserved F or W. The order of the fields is J gene, D gene, V gene, clone size, CDR3 protein, CDR3 DNA. A D gene is named only where the DNA matches it firmly. Clone size is stated in some rows and not others, as once, few, many or a class when expanded.

>TRBJ1-2|-|TRBV3-1/TRBV3-2|-
CASSQASNYGYTF
TGTGCCAGCAGCCAGGCCTCTAACTATGGCTACACCTTC
>TRBJ1-1|-|TRBV30|few
CAWHHEILLAEAFF
TGTGCCTGGCACCACGAAATTTTGTTAGCTGAAGCTTTCTTT
>TRBJ1-3|TRBD1|TRBV18|-
CASSPPGQANSGNTIYF
TGTGCCAGCTCACCCCCGGGACAGGCAAACTCTGGAAACACCATATATTTT
>TRBJ2-7|TRBD1|TRBV7-8|few
CASSFRDRGLEQYF
TGTGCCAGCAGCTTCCGGGACAGGGGGCTCGAGCAGTACTTC
>TRBJ2-5|TRBD1|TRBV27|-
CASSGQVQETQYF
TGTGCCAGCAGCGGACAGGTGCAAGAGACCCAGTACTTC
>TRBJ2-1|TRBD2|TRBV7-2|once
CASSFGLAGVYEQFF
TGTGCCAGCAGCTTTGGACTAGCGGGAGTGTATGAGCAGTTCTTC
>TRBJ2-7|TRBD2|TRBV6-6|-
CASSPSSGRDEQYF
TGTGCCAGCAGTCCGTCTAGCGGGAGGGACGAGCAGTACTTC
>TRBJ1-4|TRBD1|TRBV5-6|-
CASNPTGGKTNEKLFF
TGTGCCAGCAACCCCACAGGGGGTAAGACTAATGAAAAACTGTTTTTT
>TRBJ1-2|-|TRBV5-4|-
CASSSQRNYGYTF
TGTGCCAGCAGCTCACAGCGGAACTATGGCTACACCTTC
>TRBJ1-2|-|TRBV5-1|-
CASSPARANYGYTF
TGCGCCAGCAGCCCCGCGAGAGCTAACTATGGCTACACCTTC
>TRBJ1-2|-|TRBV10-3|-
CAISGGTGYGYTF
TGTGCCATCAGTGGCGGGACCGGGTATGGCTACACCTTC
>TRBJ2-2|-|TRBV19|-
CASTDLGRGGTGELFF
TGTGCCAGTACCGATCTCGGGCGGGGAGGTACCGGGGAGCTGTTTTTT
>TRBJ1-3|-|TRBV6-5|-
CASSYSPGELGNTIYF
TGTGCCAGCAGTTACTCTCCGGGTGAACTTGGAAACACCATATATTTT
>TRBJ2-3|TRBD2|TRBV24-1|-
CATSGASGSTDTQYF
TGTGCCACCAGTGGGGCTAGCGGGAGCACAGATACGCAGTATTTT
>TRBJ1-1|-|TRBV30|-
CAWRYVRAFF
TGTGCCTGGAGGTACGTTCGGGCTTTCTTT
>TRBJ2-1|TRBD2|TRBV4-1|-
CASSQDQTSGEQFF
TGCGCCAGCAGCCAAGATCAGACTAGCGGTGAGCAGTTCTTC
>TRBJ1-2|-|TRBV6-5|once
CASSENFNYGYTF
TGTGCCAGCTCCGAGAATTTTAACTATGGCTACACCTTC
>TRBJ1-4|TRBD1|TRBV14|-
CASSQKRRDRGFLELFF
TGTGCCAGCAGCCAAAAACGCCGGGACAGGGGGTTCTTAGAACTGTTTTTT
>TRBJ1-2|TRBD1|TRBV7-9|once
CASSFTGVNGYTF
TGTGCCAGCAGCTTTACAGGGGTGAATGGCTACACCTTC
>TRBJ2-2|-|TRBV15|once
CATSRVSSTGELFF
TGTGCCACCAGCAGAGTGAGTAGCACCGGGGAGCTGTTTTTT
>TRBJ1-2|-|TRBV25-1|-
CASSESDFNYGYTF
TGTGCCAGCAGTGAATCGGACTTTAACTATGGCTACACCTTC
>TRBJ2-5|-|TRBV27|-
CASSREGVQETQYF
TGTGCCAGCAGCCGAGAAGGGGTACAAGAGACCCAGTACTTC
>TRBJ2-2|TRBD2|TRBV5-1|-
CASSLGLAGRGDTGELFF
TGCGCCAGCAGCCTGGGACTAGCGGGGAGGGGAGACACCGGGGAGCTGTTTTTT
>TRBJ1-1|-|TRBV28|-
CASTPGGAQVGTEAFF
TGTGCCAGCACCCCGGGGGGGGCGCAGGTGGGTACTGAAGCTTTCTTT
>TRBJ2-1|TRBD2|TRBV6-5|few
CASSYPSGRGYDEQFF
TGTGCCAGCAGTTACCCTAGCGGGAGGGGGTATGATGAGCAGTTCTTC
>TRBJ1-5|-|TRBV24-1|once
CATRYRDPDQPQHF
TGTGCCACCAGATACAGGGACCCTGATCAGCCCCAGCATTTT
>TRBJ2-1|-|TRBV21-1|-
CASSAGRGYNEQFF
TGTGCCAGCAGCGCTGGCAGAGGGTACAATGAGCAGTTCTTC
>TRBJ2-1|TRBD2|TRBV5-5|-
CASRSDLAGVLDNEQFF
TGTGCCAGCAGGTCAGACCTAGCGGGAGTACTGGACAATGAGCAGTTCTTC
>TRBJ2-3|TRBD1|TRBV19|once
CASSIMGQGARDTQYF
TGTGCCAGTAGTATCATGGGACAGGGGGCGCGAGATACGCAGTATTTT
>TRBJ2-1|TRBD2|TRBV18|once
CASSPPGLAGVSEQFF
TGTGCCAGCTCACCACCGGGGCTAGCGGGAGTCAGTGAGCAGTTCTTC
>TRBJ1-1|-|TRBV19|-
CASSARDNTEAFF
TGTGCCAGTAGTGCCAGGGATAACACTGAAGCTTTCTTT
>TRBJ2-7|TRBD1|TRBV6-1|-
CASSDRTGGDRWEQYF
TGTGCCAGCAGTGATCGGACAGGGGGTGACCGCTGGGAGCAGTACTTC
>TRBJ1-2|-|TRBV6-5|-
CASSYVRGLGGYTF
TGTGCCAGCAGTTACGTTAGGGGGTTAGGTGGCTACACCTTC
>TRBJ1-1|-|TRBV7-2|few
CASSLQFEVTEAFF
TGTGCCAGCAGCTTACAATTCGAGGTCACTGAAGCTTTCTTT
>TRBJ1-5|TRBD1|TRBV27|-
CASSSGTGPPGPQHF
TGTGCCAGCAGTTCGGGGACAGGTCCTCCTGGGCCCCAGCATTTT
>TRBJ1-1|-|TRBV7-3|-
CASSSSTVHTEAFF
TGTGCCAGCAGCTCCTCGACAGTTCACACTGAAGCTTTCTTT
>TRBJ1-5|-|TRBV19|-
CASSYEGGQPQHF
TGTGCCAGTAGCTACGAGGGTGGCCAGCCCCAGCATTTT
>TRBJ2-7|-|TRBV7-2|-
CASSPNQGPYEQYF
TGTGCCAGCAGCCCAAACCAGGGGCCCTACGAGCAGTACTTC
>TRBJ2-7|-|TRBV25-1|once
CASSEQAPLEQYF
TGTGCCAGCAGTGAACAGGCGCCGTTAGAGCAGTACTTC
>TRBJ1-5|-|TRBV12-3/TRBV12-4|-
CASSLSRGIGVTF
TGTGCCAGCAGTTTAAGTAGGGGGATCGGGGTAACATTT
>TRBJ1-2|-|TRBV19|-
CASSFREGYGYTF
TGTGCCAGTAGCTTTCGGGAGGGCTATGGCTACACCTTC
>TRBJ2-1|-|TRBV18|-
CASSPYYGEQFF
TGTGCCAGCTCACCTTACTACGGAGAGCAGTTCTTC
>TRBJ1-2|-|TRBV5-1|-
CASSLSVSSYGYTF
TGCGCCAGCAGCTTGAGCGTCAGCTCATATGGCTACACCTTC
>TRBJ1-1|-|TRBV27|-
CASSYLAAETEAFF
TGTGCCAGCAGTTACTTGGCGGCAGAGACTGAAGCTTTCTTT
>TRBJ2-7|-|TRBV11-2|once
CASSPWTAYEQYF
TGTGCCAGCAGCCCGTGGACAGCCTACGAGCAGTACTTC
>TRBJ2-3|TRBD2|TRBV7-2|-
CASSFVLAGMADTQYF
TGTGCCAGCAGCTTCGTACTAGCGGGCATGGCAGATACGCAGTATTTT
>TRBJ2-7|-|TRBV7-8|few
CASGGQAYEQYF
TGTGCCAGCGGGGGACAAGCCTACGAGCAGTACTTC
>TRBJ2-3|-|TRBV15|-
CATGSTDTQYF
TGTGCCACCGGGAGTACAGATACGCAGTATTTT
>TRBJ1-6|-|TRBV6-5|-
CASSSGDITPLHF
TGTGCCAGCAGTTCAGGGGATATTACACCCCTCCACTTT
>TRBJ2-1|TRBD2|TRBV6-4|-
CASSQGTSGIGEQFF
TGTGCCAGCTCCCAAGGGACTAGCGGGATCGGTGAGCAGTTCTTC
>TRBJ2-5|TRBD1|TRBV10-1|-
CASYPIKQGAQETQYF
TGCGCCAGCTACCCAATAAAACAGGGGGCCCAAGAGACCCAGTACTTC
>TRBJ1-1|-|TRBV7-2|-
CASSLVEWADTEAFF
TGTGCCAGCAGCTTAGTAGAGTGGGCAGACACTGAAGCTTTCTTT
>TRBJ1-2|-|TRBV27|-
CASSLSRRGGGYTF
TGTGCCAGCAGTTTATCACGAAGGGGCGGTGGCTACACCTTC
>TRBJ2-1|-|TRBV5-6|-
CASSLGGQLSSEQFF
TGTGCCAGCAGCTTGGGCGGACAACTCTCGAGTGAGCAGTTCTTC